This T cell receptor (beta chain) was captured in a study of technical replicates of blood from several donors. Profiling relied on immunoSEQ multiplex PCR, and the TCRdb table lists in-frame clones only, not all of them. This repertoire shows about 74,000 clones, around 93% found once; its top ten account for approximately 0.26%. V was clipped by 2 bases and J by 6 bases, with 10 bases between them. This CDR3 region has 13 residues. CDR1 is SNHLY and CDR2 is FYNNEI in the germline V gene. Source material: T cells isolated from PBMCs. This chain joins TRBV2 and TRBJ1-2; TRBD1 is a possible D gene (6 bases). The receptor comes from a human donor in good health. The CDR3 spells CASSEWAGDGYTF. CDR3 in DNA: TGTGCCAGCAGTGAATGGGCAGGGGATGGCTACACCTTC.